This T cell receptor (beta chain) was sequenced during a study of blood T cell repertoires in COVID-19. In the study overall: The origin of the acute and convalescent COVID-19 samples was the United States, Italy and Spain.

Using immunoSEQ multiplex PCR, the repertoire was profiled, and TCRdb retains in-frame clones only, with some absent. The sample yields a few hundred thousand clones, around 88% seen once. The CDR3 spans 16 residues. CDR1 and CDR2 from the germline V gene are SGHRS and YFSETQ. Trimming pared 0 bases from V and 2 bases from J, leaving 13 bases between. Source material: peripheral blood. The TCR comes from a woman in her 30s with COVID-19, enrolled during active disease. The V gene is TRBV5-1, the J gene TRBJ2-3; maybe TRBD1 (6 bases). The CDR3 nucleotides read TGCGCCAGCAGCTTGGAAGGGGGTTCCCCCACAGATACGCAGTATTTT. Residues: CASSLEGGSPTDTQYF.